This T cell receptor beta chain was retrieved from a study of blood T cells in healthy people across ages. Between the trimmed V and J ends, which lost 10 bases and 7 bases, there was a span of 17 bases. The germline V gene has CDR1 ENHRY and CDR2 SYGVKD. The CDR3 is 13 amino acids. For the second PCR, which ran for about 7 to 11 cycles, a sample-barcoded 5' primer and a J-beta primer mix were used. Tagging of each cDNA molecule was performed by a template-switch adaptor with 12 random nucleotides. MiXCR was run by TCRdb on the 5' RACE reads, yielding one entry per CDR3 protein. The sample includes roughly 1.9 million distinct CDR3 sequences, 30% to 40% of them seen just once.

This receptor was taken from a human donor in good health. Sequencing was performed on blood. The chain has TRBV10-3 and TRBJ2-1; tentative D call: TRBD2 (7 bases). The CDR3 sequence: CANARGAWNEQFF. CDR3 nucleotide sequence: TGTGCCAATGCCCGGGGGGCTTGGAATGAGCAGTTCTTC.